The TCR beta chain under discussion was sequenced for a study of blood T cells in healthy people across ages (dated by TCRdb to the mid-2010s). With regard to the full study: Template switching captured roughly one uniquely barcoded TCR beta cDNA molecule per two T cells in model experiments. For two donors (one aged 18 to 30 and one aged 80 or older), the study analyzed two additional independent replicas of 1 million unique cDNA reads from the same blood draw. The donors were split into four age groups: young (average about 15 years), middle-aged (around 40), aged (about 62) and long-lived (about 74). Age-related changes in TCR beta repertoire diversity were measured in the study by deep sequencing normalized with unique cDNA molecular identifiers.

The library was made by 5' RACE. The instrument given in TCRdb is Illumina HiSeq 2500. A second roughly 7 to 11 cycle PCR used a sample-barcoded 5' primer and a J-beta primer mix. A unique molecular identifier was introduced onto each TCR beta cDNA molecule by a template-switch 5' adaptor carrying 12 random nucleotides. At least 2.5 million CDR3-containing paired-end reads were obtained from each sample. All of the RNA was converted into first-strand cDNA using the Mint cDNA synthesis kit, with a TRBC-specific oligonucleotide serving as the primer. Following uracil-DNA glycosylase treatment, a first 18-cycle PCR with universal primers M1SS and BC2_uni_R was performed on all cDNA. The study's own analysis went as follows. For normalization, 1 million high-quality reads, each with a distinct molecular identifier, were randomly selected from each sample. Instead of being binned into consensus sequences, reads that shared molecular identifiers were thrown out. MiTCR, run with a Q25 quality threshold and the strictest error-elimination algorithm, handled CDR3 identification, clonotype clustering and error correction. Lower-bound total TCR beta diversity was estimated with a nonparametric unseen species model using Euler transformation. In TCRdb, the public reads were trimmed at Q25 with fastp and aligned with MiXCR, with productive beta chains retained. Merged by CDR3 protein, the rows form single entries marked with the most common genes and DNA. Here the V and J calls rest on TCRdb's processing, not on the authors' analysis. In this sample the table shows 550,000 to 650,000 distinct CDR3 sequences, roughly a quarter of which occur a single time. Of the sample, approximately 3.5% is held by the ten largest clones.

From its cysteine to its phenylalanine, the CDR3 spans 13 amino acids. Here the CDR3 DNA is all that survives: 39 bases in frame from base 1. The germline V gene (reference sequence) yields LNHNV for CDR1 and YYDKDF for CDR2. V is shortened by 0 bases, J by 7 bases, and the region joining them spans 9 bases. Systemically healthy Caucasian individuals from Russia, about 38 in total and aged roughly 6 to 95 years, were included as donors. Around 10 milliliters of peripheral blood were collected from each donor into EDTA-treated Vacutainer tubes. Ficoll-Paque density-gradient centrifugation was used to isolate PBMCs, with at least 6.5 million per sample. Total RNA, at least 6 micrograms per sample, was extracted from PBMCs with Trizol reagent. The percentages of naive CD45RAhigh/CD27high T cells were determined by flow cytometry on a PBMC aliquot from every donor. This clonotype was found many times. Its target antigen remains unknown. Qualities for individual bases were not recorded, and no much larger clone is one base off.

Results and caveats for the whole study, not just this receptor: Observed TCR beta diversity correlated strongly with the percentage of naive T cells measured by flow cytometry. Because the CMV infection status of the donors was unknown, age-related changes in expanded clonotypes may potentially have been confounded. As age increased, observed TCR beta diversity per million T cells dropped in a roughly linear way, and a significant reduction was already evident by age about 40. Since profiling was done on bulk unsorted PBMCs, naive and antigen-experienced compartments could not be conclusively compared. Estimates of total diversity based on one million sequenced T cells were considered lower bounds and underestimates. Compared with the aged group, the long-lived group had more naive CD4+ T cells, fewer expanded clones and increased TCR diversity, suggesting age selection.

These same records also appear under a second study, on T cells of mothers and their children. As the second study states: Donors were nine systemically healthy Caucasian individuals: three mothers and their six children. cDNA synthesis consumed the entire amount of extracted RNA, loaded at around 1.5 ug RNA in each 15 ul reaction. Sample barcodes and 2-4 random nucleotides were added via the M1S primer in the second PCR. Over 8.5 million TCR beta CDR3 reads were obtained for each mother, and millions of reads were obtained for each child. Thymic selection similarly shapes TCR recombination output in related and unrelated pairs, with minor effect from inherited differences. Normalized repertoire overlap was always found to be slightly, but never significantly, higher in related mother-child pairs than in unrelated mother-child pairs. No persistent microchimeric T cell clones were detected, at a sensitivity of around 97 clones per million clonotypes. Deep NGS was used in the study to compare the TCR beta repertoires of mothers and children and to look for features that separate related mother-child pairs from unrelated individuals. The mean age was 40 +/- 4 years for the mothers and approximately 11 +/- 4 years for the children. Libraries were sequenced on Illumina HiSeq 2000 with 100+100 nt paired-end reads after adapter ligation with NEBNext reagents. To prevent cross-contamination, the mother and child libraries were prepared a month apart and were sequenced in separate runs. Each donor had between about 500,000 and 2,100,000 distinct TCR beta clonotypes identified. Naive TCR beta clonotypes were estimated from low-frequency clonotypes matched to each donor's FACS-determined naive share, without sorting.

The source of this sequence is a boy younger than 10 in good health. The chain is assembled from TRBV15 and TRBJ1-1; no D gene is confidently identified. Sequencing was done on a sample of blood. DNA sequence: TGTGCCACCAGCAGAGATCGGGGATATGAAGCTTTCTTT. This gives the protein CATSRDRGYEAFF.